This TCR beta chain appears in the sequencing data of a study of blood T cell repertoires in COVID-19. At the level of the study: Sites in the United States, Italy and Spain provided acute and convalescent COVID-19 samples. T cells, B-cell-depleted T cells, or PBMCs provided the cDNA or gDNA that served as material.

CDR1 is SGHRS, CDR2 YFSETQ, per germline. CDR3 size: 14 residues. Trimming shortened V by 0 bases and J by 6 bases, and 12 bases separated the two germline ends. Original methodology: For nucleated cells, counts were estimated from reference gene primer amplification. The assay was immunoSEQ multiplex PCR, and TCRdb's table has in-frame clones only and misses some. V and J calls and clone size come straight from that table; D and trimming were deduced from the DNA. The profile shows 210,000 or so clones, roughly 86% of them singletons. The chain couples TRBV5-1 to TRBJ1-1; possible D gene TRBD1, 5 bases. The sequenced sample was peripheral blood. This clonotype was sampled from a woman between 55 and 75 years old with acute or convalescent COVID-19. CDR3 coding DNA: TGCGCCAGCAGCTTGGTGGGTCAGGGCGCTGAAGCTTTCTTT. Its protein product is CASSLVGQGAEAFF.